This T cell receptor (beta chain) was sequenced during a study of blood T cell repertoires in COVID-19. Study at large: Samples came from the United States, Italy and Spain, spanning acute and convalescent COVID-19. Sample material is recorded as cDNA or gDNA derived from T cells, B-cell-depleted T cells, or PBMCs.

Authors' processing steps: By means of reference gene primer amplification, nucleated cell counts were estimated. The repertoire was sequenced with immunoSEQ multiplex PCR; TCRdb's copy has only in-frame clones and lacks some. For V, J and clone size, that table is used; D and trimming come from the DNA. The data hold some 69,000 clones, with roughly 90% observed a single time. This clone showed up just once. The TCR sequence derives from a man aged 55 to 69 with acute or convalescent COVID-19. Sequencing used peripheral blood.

The CDR3 sequence is CASSLGQGTQETQYF. The CDR3 DNA follows: TGTGCCAGCAGCTTGGGACAGGGGACACAAGAGACCCAGTACTTC. The rearrangement uses TRBV11-1 and TRBJ2-5, with TRBD1 identical over 10 bases. Germline V gene sequence: CDR1 SGHAT, CDR2 FQDESV (reference sequence). This CDR3 contains 15 residues. V shed 3 bases, J shed 2 bases, and the junction held 3 bases outside the gene matches. Filled out from reference TRBV11-1 and TRBJ2-5, the complete variable domain reads EAEVAQSPRYKITEKSQAVAFWCDPISGHATLYWYRQILGQGPELLVQFQDESVVDDSQLPKDRFSAERLKGVDSTLKIQPAELGDSAMYLCASSLGQGTQETQYFGPGTRLLVL.